The table lists the clone carrying this T cell receptor (beta chain) with many counts. The authors amplified TCR beta CDR3 regions, and they did so from RNA transcripts for repertoire sequencing. HTBI-primed first-round RT-PCR preceded second-round multiplex PCR. In TCRdb, the multiplex PCR reads were re-called with MiXCR into one record per CDR3 protein. The repertoire includes roughly 700,000 distinct CDR3 sequences, roughly 40% of them detected once, and approximately 43% sits in the top ten. This record belongs to a study of Graves' ophthalmopathy and Graves' hyperthyroidism. Study in general: Peripheral blood was gathered at first diagnosis, ahead of any treatment whatsoever.

V lost 10 bases and J lost 1; bases outside the gene matches: 5. This CDR3 has 13 residues. The germline CDR1 and CDR2 sequences are SNHLY and FYNNEI. Reliance was placed on clinical symptoms, serum thyroxine, TRAb, thyroid ultrasound and orbital computed tomography for diagnosis. It was from about 10 ml of fresh peripheral blood that the PBMCs came. The sample consisted of peripheral blood. The TCR was taken from an adult man with Graves' ophthalmopathy. The chain links TRBV2 to TRBJ2-5; TRBD1 agrees at 8 bases. The CDR3 nucleotides read TGTGCCACCAGAACAGGGGGCCAAGAGACCCAGTACTTC. Translation: CATRTGGQETQYF.